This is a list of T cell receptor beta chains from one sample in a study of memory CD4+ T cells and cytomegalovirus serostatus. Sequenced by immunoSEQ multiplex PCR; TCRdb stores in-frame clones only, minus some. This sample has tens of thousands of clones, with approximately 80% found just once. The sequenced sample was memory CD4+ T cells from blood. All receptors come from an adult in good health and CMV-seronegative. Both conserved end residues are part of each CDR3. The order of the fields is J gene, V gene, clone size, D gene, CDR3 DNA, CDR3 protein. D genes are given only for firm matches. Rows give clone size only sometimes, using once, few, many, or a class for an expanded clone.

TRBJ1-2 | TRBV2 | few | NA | TGTGCCAGCAGTGAACGGGGGGGCTATGGCTACACCTTC | CASSERGGYGYTF
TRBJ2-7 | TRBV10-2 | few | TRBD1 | TGCGCCAGCAGTGCAACTCGGGACAGCTCCGAGCAGTACTTC | CASSATRDSSEQYF
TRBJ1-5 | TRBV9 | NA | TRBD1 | TGTGCCAGCAGCGCGGGACAGGGAGGCATTAGCAATCAGCCCCAGCATTTT | CASSAGQGGISNQPQHF
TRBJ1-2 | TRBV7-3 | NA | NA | TGTGCCAGCAGCTCCGCGGCGCCCTGGAGGGACGGCTACACCTTC | CASSSAAPWRDGYTF
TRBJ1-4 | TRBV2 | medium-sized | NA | TGTGCCAGCAGCCGGACTGACCGGCGGGGTGAAAAACTGTTTTTT | CASSRTDRRGEKLFF
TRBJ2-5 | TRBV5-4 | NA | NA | TGTGCCAGCAGCTTGCAAGGGGGGCGAGGGGAGACCCAGTACTTC | CASSLQGGRGETQYF
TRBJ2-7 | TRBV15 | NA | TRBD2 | TGTGCCACCAGCAGAGATCGCGGCGGGAGGGCCGTTGGTGAGCAGTACTTC | CATSRDRGGRAVGEQYF
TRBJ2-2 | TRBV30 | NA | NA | TGTGCCTGGAGTGTACTAGTTTCTGGGGAGCTGTTTTTT | CAWSVLVSGELFF
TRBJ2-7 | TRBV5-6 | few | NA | TGTGCCAGCAGCTTAATTCCAGGGTCAAAGAGGAGGGAGCAGTACTTC | CASSLIPGSKRREQYF
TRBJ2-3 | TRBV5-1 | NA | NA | TGCGCCAGCAAATGGCGGGCGTCGGATACGCAGTATTTT | CASKWRASDTQYF
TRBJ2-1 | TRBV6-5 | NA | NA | TGTGCCAGCAGTTCCCCACTTGGAGGCAATGAGCAGTTCTTC | CASSSPLGGNEQFF
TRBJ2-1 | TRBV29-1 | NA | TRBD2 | TGCAGCGCCCGAGCGGGAGGGCCCAACAATGAGCAGTTCTTC | CSARAGGPNNEQFF
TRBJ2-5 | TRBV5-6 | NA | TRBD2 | TGTGCCAGCAGCTCAGGACTAGCGGGAGGGCCTTGGAAGACCCAGTACTTC | CASSSGLAGGPWKTQYF
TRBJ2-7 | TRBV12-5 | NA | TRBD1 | TGTGCTAGTGGTTTGCGGCAGGGGGCCGAGCAGTACTTC | CASGLRQGAEQYF
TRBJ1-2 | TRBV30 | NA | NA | TGTGCCTGGAGTGGGGACAAGGGTGGCTACACCTTC | CAWSGDKGGYTF
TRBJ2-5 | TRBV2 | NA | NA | TGTGCCAGCAGCGGCGCCAAGTCAGGGGAGACCCAGTACTTC | CASSGAKSGETQYF
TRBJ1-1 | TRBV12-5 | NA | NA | TGTGCTAGTGGTCCCGGATCCGGATCGGGAGAAGCTTTCTTT | CASGPGSGSGEAFF
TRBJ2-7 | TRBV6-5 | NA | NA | TGTGCCAGCGGCCCCGGGATAACCGCCTACGAGCAGTACTTC | CASGPGITAYEQYF
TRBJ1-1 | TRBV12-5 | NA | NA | TGTGCTAGTGGTCAAGGGGGGGCTGAAGGAACTGAAGCTTTCTTT | CASGQGGAEGTEAFF
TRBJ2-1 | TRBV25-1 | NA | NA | TGTGCCAGCAGTGATAGCGAGAAGAACTACAATGAGCAGTTCTTC | CASSDSEKNYNEQFF
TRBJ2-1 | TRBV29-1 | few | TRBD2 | TGCAGCGTCATGACTAGCGGGAGAGTGGATGAGCAGTTCTTC | CSVMTSGRVDEQFF
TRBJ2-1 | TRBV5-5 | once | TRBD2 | TGTGCCAGCAGTTTGGGGGGGGAGTCCCCCAATGAGCAGTTCTTC | CASSLGGESPNEQFF
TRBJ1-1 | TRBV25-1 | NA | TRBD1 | TGTGCCAGCAGTGACTCCCGTTCAGGGGGGACTGAAGCTTTCTTT | CASSDSRSGGTEAFF
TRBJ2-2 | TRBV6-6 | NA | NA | TGTGCCAGTTCCGATCGAGGCGGTAGCACCGGGGAGCTGTTTTTT | CASSDRGGSTGELFF
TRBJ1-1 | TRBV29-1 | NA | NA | TGCAGCGTTCTTCGACAGAGCACTGAAGCTTTCTTT | CSVLRQSTEAFF